The following is a T cell receptor beta chain sequence with its context. At one boundary the junction diverges from the germline segment, which might be a read error. The same CDR3 also results from other DNA sequences found in this sample. Authors' analysis steps: For nucleated cells, counts were estimated from reference gene primer amplification. The protocol was immunoSEQ multiplex PCR, while the TCRdb copy is restricted to in-frame clones and leaves out a portion. The V and J calls and clone size were taken over from that table, and D and trimming were inferred from the DNA. Of 200,000 or so clones listed, 84% are singletons. The sample is drawn from a study of blood T cell repertoires in COVID-19. Overall study: Samples taken during acute and convalescent COVID-19 were collected in the United States, Italy and Spain.

Recruits, aged roughly 18 to 100 years, lived in 20 to 30 US areas. Two negative PCRs, clearance, or symptom resolution had been documented for recovered Cohort 3 donors. Germline V lookup: CDR1 SGHTA, CDR2 FQGTGA. The CDR3 has 14 residues. The specimen was PBMCs or T cells enriched from blood (not recorded which). The J gene is TRBJ1-2, the V gene TRBV7-3; the D gene is possibly TRBD1 (6 bases). This receptor was obtained from a man aged 40-49 years who had recovered from COVID-19. CDR3 in DNA: TGCGCCAGCAGCTCTACAGGGAACTCGGGCGGCTACACCTTC. Protein product: CASSSTGNSGGYTF.